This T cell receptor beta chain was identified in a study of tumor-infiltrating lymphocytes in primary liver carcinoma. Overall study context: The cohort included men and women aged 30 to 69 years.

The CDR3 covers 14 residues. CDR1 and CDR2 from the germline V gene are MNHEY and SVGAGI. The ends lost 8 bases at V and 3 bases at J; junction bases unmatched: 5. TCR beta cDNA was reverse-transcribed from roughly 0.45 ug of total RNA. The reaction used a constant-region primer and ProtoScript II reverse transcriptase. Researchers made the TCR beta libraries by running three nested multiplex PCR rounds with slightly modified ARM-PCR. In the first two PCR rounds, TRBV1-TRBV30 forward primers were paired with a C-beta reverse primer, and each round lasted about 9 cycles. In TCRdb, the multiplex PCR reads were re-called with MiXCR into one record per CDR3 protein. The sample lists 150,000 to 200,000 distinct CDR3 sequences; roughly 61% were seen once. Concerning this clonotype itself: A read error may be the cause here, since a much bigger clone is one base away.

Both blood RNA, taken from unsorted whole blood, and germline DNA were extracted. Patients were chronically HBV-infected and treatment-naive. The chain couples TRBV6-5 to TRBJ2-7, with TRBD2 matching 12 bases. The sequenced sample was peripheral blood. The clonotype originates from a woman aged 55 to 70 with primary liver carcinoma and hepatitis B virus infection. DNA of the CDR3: TGTGCCAGCGGGAGACTAGCGGGGGTCTACGAGCAGTACTTC. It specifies CASGRLAGVYEQYF.